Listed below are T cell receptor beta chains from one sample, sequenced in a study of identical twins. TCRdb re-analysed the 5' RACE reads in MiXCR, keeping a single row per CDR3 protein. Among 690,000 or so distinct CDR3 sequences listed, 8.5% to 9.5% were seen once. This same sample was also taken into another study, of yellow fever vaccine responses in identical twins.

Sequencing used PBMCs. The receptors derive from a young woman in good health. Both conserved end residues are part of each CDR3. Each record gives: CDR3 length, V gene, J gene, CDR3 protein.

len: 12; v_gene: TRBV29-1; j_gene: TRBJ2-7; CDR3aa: CSVLVRSYEQYF
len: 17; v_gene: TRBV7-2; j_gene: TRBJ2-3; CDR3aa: CASSFTGTGGLTDTQYF
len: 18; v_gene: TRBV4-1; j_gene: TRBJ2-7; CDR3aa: CASSQVEPRLAPSYEQYF
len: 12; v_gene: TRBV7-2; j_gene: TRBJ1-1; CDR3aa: CASSLEATEAFF
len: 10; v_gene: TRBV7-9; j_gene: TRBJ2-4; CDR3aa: CASSSTGLDF
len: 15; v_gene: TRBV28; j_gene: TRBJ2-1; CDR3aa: CASSSSGRGHNEQFF
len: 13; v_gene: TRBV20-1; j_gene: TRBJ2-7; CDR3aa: CSANTQTSYEQYF
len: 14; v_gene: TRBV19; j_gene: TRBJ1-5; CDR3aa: CASSMGRGMGPQHF
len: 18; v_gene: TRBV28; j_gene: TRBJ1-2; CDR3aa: CASSLPFWTGPNYYGYTF
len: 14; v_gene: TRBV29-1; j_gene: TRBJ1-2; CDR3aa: CSVEVTGGAGGYTF
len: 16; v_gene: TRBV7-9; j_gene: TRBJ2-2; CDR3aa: CASSAGTSENTGELFF
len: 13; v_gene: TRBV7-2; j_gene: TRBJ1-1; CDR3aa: CASALRGNTEAFF
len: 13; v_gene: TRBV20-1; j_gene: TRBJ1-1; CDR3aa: CSAQGDINPEAFF
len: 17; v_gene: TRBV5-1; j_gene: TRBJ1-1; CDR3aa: CASSVRRGESMNTEAFF
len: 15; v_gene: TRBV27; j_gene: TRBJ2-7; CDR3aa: CASTSIAGGIREQYF
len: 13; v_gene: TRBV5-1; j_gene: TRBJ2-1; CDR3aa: CASRDPRHYEQFF